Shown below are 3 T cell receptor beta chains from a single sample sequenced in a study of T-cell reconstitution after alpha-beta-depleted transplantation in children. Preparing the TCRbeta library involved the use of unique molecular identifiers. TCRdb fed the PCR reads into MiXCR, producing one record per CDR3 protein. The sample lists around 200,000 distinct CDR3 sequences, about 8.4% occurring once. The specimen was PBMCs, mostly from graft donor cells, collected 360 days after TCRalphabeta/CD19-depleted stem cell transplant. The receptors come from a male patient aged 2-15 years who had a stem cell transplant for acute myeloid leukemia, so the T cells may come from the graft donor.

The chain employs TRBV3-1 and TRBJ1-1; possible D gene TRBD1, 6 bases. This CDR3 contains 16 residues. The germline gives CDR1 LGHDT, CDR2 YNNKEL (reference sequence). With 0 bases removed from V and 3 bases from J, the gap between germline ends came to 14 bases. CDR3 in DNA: TGTGCCAGCAGCCAAGATCGGGGGGCCTGGGACACTGAAGCTTTCTTT. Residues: CASSQDRGAWDTEAFF. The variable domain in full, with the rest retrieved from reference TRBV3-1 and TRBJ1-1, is DTAVSQTPKYLVTQMGNDKSIKCEQNLGHDTMYWYKQDSKKFLKIMFSYNNKELIINETVPNRFSPKSPDKAHLNLHINSLELGDSAVYFCASSQDRGAWDTEAFFGQGTRLTVV.

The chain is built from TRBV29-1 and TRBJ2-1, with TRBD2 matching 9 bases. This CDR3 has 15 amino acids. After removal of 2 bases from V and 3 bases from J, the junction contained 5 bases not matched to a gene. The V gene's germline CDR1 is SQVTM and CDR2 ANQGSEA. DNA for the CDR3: TGCAGCGTTGAAAAGGGACTAGCACACTACAATGAGCAGTTCTTC. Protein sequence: CSVEKGLAHYNEQFF.

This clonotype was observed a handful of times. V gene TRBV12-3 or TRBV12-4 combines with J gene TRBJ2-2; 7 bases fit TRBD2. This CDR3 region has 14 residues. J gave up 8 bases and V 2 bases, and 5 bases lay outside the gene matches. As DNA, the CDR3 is TGTGCCAGCAGTTTATCGCGGGAGTTTGGGGAGCTGTTTTTT. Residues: CASSLSREFGELFF.